This TCR beta chain was captured by sequencing in a study of control samples from healthy donors and cancer patients. TCRdb keeps only in-frame clones here, not all; method: immunoSEQ multiplex PCR. The data show 110,000 to 150,000 clones, around nine tenths seen once. Sequenced sample: blood. This TCR derives from a woman younger than 45 in good health.

The CDR3 region has the DNA TGTGCCAGCAGCATATACCTACAGGGACTTCCTAATGAAAAACTGTTTTTT. Protein product: CASSIYLQGLPNEKLFF. V and J are TRBV5-6 and TRBJ1-4, with D tentatively TRBD1 (6 bases). The ends were cut back, 4 bases at V and 3 bases at J, with 19 bases in the middle. Germline lookup yields CDR1 SGHDT and CDR2 YYEEEE. This CDR3 region has 17 residues.